This T cell receptor beta chain was identified during a study of blood T cell repertoires in COVID-19. Study-level information: COVID-19 samples collected from the United States, Italy and Spain covered acute and convalescent phases. The analysed material was cDNA or gDNA that came from T cells, B-cell-depleted T cells, or PBMCs.

Germline CDR1 is SGHRS and CDR2 is YFSETQ. This CDR3 is built from 13 residues. V lost 4 bases to trimming and J lost 6 bases, with 10 bases between them. Methods used by the authors: Estimated nucleated cell counts came from reference gene primer amplification. Only in-frame clones appear in the TCRdb table, and some are missing; sequencing was by immunoSEQ multiplex PCR. V and J calls and clone size are copied from that table; D and trimming were computed from the DNA. The repertoire holds about 200,000 clones, with 94% as singletons. Seattle's enrolled individuals joined amid active infection and were then monitored longitudinally.

V and J are TRBV5-1 and TRBJ2-2, with D perhaps matching TRBD2 (5 bases). The receptor was derived from a young man with COVID-19, enrolled during active disease. The sample taken for sequencing was peripheral blood. For the CDR3, the DNA is TGCGCCAGCAGCCTCCCTAGCCCCGGGGAGCTGTTTTTT. Protein sequence: CASSLPSPGELFF.